These T cell receptor beta chains were read from a single sample in a study of tumor and adjacent non-tumor tissue in lung cancer. One entry per CDR3 protein results from TCRdb running MiXCR on the multiplex PCR reads. Of 75,000 to 95,000 distinct CDR3 sequences listed, more than 75% are singletons. The sequenced sample consisted of distant non-tumor lung tissue. These TCRs come from a woman between 50 and 59 years old with non-small cell lung cancer. Both conserved end residues are part of each CDR3. D genes are given only for firm matches. A row's size may be missing; if present it is once, few, many or a size class.

>TRBJ2-2|few|TRBV7-2|TRBD2
CASSWGLADTGELFF
TGTGCCAGCAGCTGGGGACTAGCGGACACCGGGGAGCTGTTTTTT
>TRBJ2-1|.|TRBV11-2|.
CASNLEAANKQFF
TGTGCCAGCAACTTAGAAGCTGCTAATAAGCAGTTCTTC
>TRBJ2-5|few|TRBV4-2|.
CANSQDLGVGPRGTQYF
TGTGCCAACAGCCAAGATTTGGGCGTGGGCCCTCGTGGGACCCAGTACTTC
>TRBJ2-7|.|TRBV28|TRBD2
CASSSRGGYEQYF
TGTGCCAGCAGTTCTCGGGGGGGCTACGAACAGTACTTC
>TRBJ1-5|.|TRBV4-1|.
CASIQVPGSNQPQHF
TGCGCCAGCATCCAAGTCCCGGGCAGCAATCAGCCCCAGCATTTC
>TRBJ2-7|few|TRBV11-2|TRBD1
CAIRTGTVRTYEQYF
TGTGCCATCAGGACCGGGACAGTGCGCACCTACGAGCAGTACTTC
>TRBJ1-1|.|TRBV6-1|.
CASGDRPSNTEAIF
TGTGCCAGCGGCGACAGGCCGTCGAACACTGAAGCTATCTTT
>TRBJ2-3|once|TRBV10-2|.
CATRHSDIQYF
TGCGCCACCCGACACTCAGATATTCAGTATTTT
>TRBJ2-3|.|TRBV23-1|.
CASSQPGQYVGSTDTQYF
TGCGCCAGCAGTCAGCCCGGACAGTATGTGGGCTCCACAGATACGCAGTATTTT
>TRBJ2-1|few|TRBV7-9|.
CASSEGRLKQFF
TGTGCCAGCAGCGAGGGGAGGCTCAAGCAGTTCTTC
>TRBJ2-7|.|TRBV11-2|TRBD1
CASSIVGQGVEQYF
TGTGCCAGCAGCATTGTGGGACAGGGGGTTGAGCAGTACTTC
>TRBJ2-2|.|TRBV4-1|TRBD2
CASSHRTSGDLELFF
TGCGCCAGCAGCCACCGGACTAGCGGAGATCTGGAGCTCTTTTTT
>TRBJ2-3|.|TRBV11-2|.
CASSRVGYPLPDTQYF
TGCGCCAGCAGCCGGGTGGGTTACCCGCTCCCAGATACGCAGTATTTT
>TRBJ1-2|.|TRBV20-1|TRBD1
CSVRGGQSNYGYTF
TGTAGTGTGAGAGGGGGACAGAGTAACTATGGCTACACCTTC